This record looks at one T cell receptor (beta chain) sequence and its context. The CDR3 covers 12 residues. The J segment lost 6 bases and the V segment lost 6 bases, leaving 2 bases of the junction unmatched. The V gene's germline CDR1 is KGHSH and CDR2 LQKENI. In Cohort 3, a recovered donor had either two negative PCRs, clearance, or symptom resolution. TCRdb's copy holds only in-frame clones and misses some; the assay was immunoSEQ multiplex PCR. The sample consists of under 200,000 clones, roughly 85% of them appearing once. The sample originates from a study of blood T cell repertoires in COVID-19. Whole-study context: The United States, Italy and Spain were the sources of the acute and convalescent COVID-19 samples. T cells, B-cell-depleted T cells, or PBMCs supplied cDNA or gDNA.

Sequencing was performed on PBMCs or T cells enriched from blood (not recorded which). The source is a man in his 60s who had recovered from COVID-19. This chain connects TRBV18 to TRBJ1-2, with 9 nucleotides matching TRBD1. Here the CDR3 reads CASSRTGDGYTF. The CDR3 coding sequence is TGTGCCAGCTCGCGGACAGGGGATGGCTACACCTTC.